What follows are 28 T cell receptor beta chains derived from one specimen sequenced in a study of blood T cell repertoires in COVID-19 (dated by TCRdb to the early 2020s). Receptors were amplified or captured by the immunoSEQ multiplex PCR assay. In its TCRdb copy, this immuneACCESS table keeps in-frame sequences only and misses some clones. Where compared with another copy, unresolved V genes explain less than half of these, and the others have no known cause. In all, the sample holds roughly 60,000 clones, and roughly 90% of those were seen once. Around 3.6% of the sample is held by the ten biggest clonotypes. The material sequenced was peripheral blood. The receptors come from a human donor in a cohort sampled during active COVID-19.

The V and J genes are TRBV4-2 and TRBJ2-4; D is unclear. V lost 1 base to trimming and J lost 6 bases, with 10 bases between them. CDR3 length: 14 residues. Germline CDR1 and CDR2: LGHNA and YNFKEQ. This chain's CDR3 is CASSQVSSANIQYF. In nucleotides, the CDR3 is TGTGCCAGCAGCCAAGTTAGTTCTGCAAACATTCAGTACTTC.

V and J are TRBV19 and TRBJ2-1, with 12 positions matching TRBD1. The CDR3 has 24 residues. V shed 1 base, J shed 0 bases, and the junction held 22 bases outside the gene matches. In germline, CDR1 is LNHDA, CDR2 SQIVND (reference sequence). The CDR3 DNA reads as TGTGCCAGTAGTATAGCGGGGACAGGGGGCGGTTGGCTAGCGGGAAGGAGCTCCTACAATGAGCAGTTCTTC. Protein: CASSIAGTGGGWLAGRSSYNEQFF.

This clone was picked up one time. The chain uses TRBV6-5 and TRBJ1-6, with 8 bases lining up with TRBD1. This CDR3 is 15 amino acids long. V gave up 6 bases and J gave up 5 bases; unmatched junction bases: 6. Germline CDR1 reads MNHEY; CDR2 reads SVGAGI. CDR3 amino acids: CASRRDRLDNSPLHF. The CDR3 DNA sequence: TGTGCCAGCAGGAGGGACAGGCTCGATAATTCACCCCTCCACTTT.

This clone was recorded a few times. This chain joins TRBV27 and TRBJ2-7; possible D gene TRBD2, 6 bases. Germline V gene sequence: CDR1 MNHEY, CDR2 SMNVEV (reference sequence). The CDR3 contains 15 residues. The ends were cut back, 4 bases at V and 4 bases at J, with 17 bases in the middle. CDR3 protein: CASSSLEGRAYEQYF. In DNA, the CDR3 is TGTGCCAGCAGTTCATTGGAGGGCCGGGCTTACGAGCAGTACTTC.

This chain links TRBV2 with TRBJ2-5, with 11 nucleotides matching TRBD2. CDR1 and CDR2 from the germline V gene are SNHLY and FYNNEI. Trimming cost V 6 bases and J 2 bases; bases outside gene matches: 2. This CDR3 region has 14 residues. The CDR3 region has the DNA TGTGCCAGCAGGGGACTAGCGGAACAAGAGACCCAGTACTTC. Protein product: CASRGLAEQETQYF. The whole variable domain, filled in from reference TRBV2 and TRBJ2-5, reads EPEVTQTPSHQVTQMGQEVILRCVPISNHLYFYWYRQILGQKVEFLVSFYNNEISEKSEIFDDQFSVERPDGSNFTLKIRSTKLEDSAMYFCASRGLAEQETQYFGPGTRLLVL.

The chain is built from TRBV19 and TRBJ1-1, with TRBD1 matching over 7 bases. The CDR3 sequence is 13 residues long. The junction had 3 bases not matched to a gene; V was cut back by 8 bases and J by 0 bases. Germline loops: CDR1 LNHDA, CDR2 SQIVND (reference sequence). The DNA for the CDR3 is TGTGCCAGTGTCGGGACAGTGAACACTGAAGCTTTCTTT. This encodes CASVGTVNTEAFF.

This clone has a single count. Other nucleotide sequences in the sample specify the same CDR3. This chain connects TRBV9 to TRBJ2-7; TRBD2 aligns across 11 bases. CDR3 length: 16 amino acids. Germline V lookup: CDR1 SGDLS, CDR2 YYNGEE. V was clipped by 0 bases and J by 4 bases; unmatched bases: 6. The DNA for the CDR3 is TGTGCCAGCAGCGTAGGGGGGACTAGCGGCGCATACGAGCAGTACTTC. As protein: CASSVGGTSGAYEQYF.

V and J are TRBV19 and TRBJ1-1; no clear D gene. CDR3 length equals 14 residues. The ends were cut back, 3 bases at V and 5 bases at J, with 13 bases in the middle. Germline assignment: CDR1 LNHDA and CDR2 SQIVND (reference sequence). The CDR3 protein is CASSMLGGITEAFF. CDR3 in DNA: TGTGCCAGTAGTATGTTGGGCGGGATTACTGAAGCTTTCTTT. The complete variable domain, with remaining parts taken from reference TRBV19 and TRBJ1-1, reads DGGITQSPKYLFRKEGQNVTLSCEQNLNHDAMYWYRQDPGQGLRLIYYSQIVNDFQKGDIAEGYSVSREKKESFPLTVTSAQKNPTAFYLCASSMLGGITEAFFGQGTRLTVV.

This chain uses TRBV4-3 with TRBJ1-1; D unclear. V was cut by 0 bases and J by 2 bases, with 7 bases left in between. CDR3 length: 14 residues. CDR1 is LGHNA and CDR2 is YSLEER in the germline V gene. The CDR3 here is CASSQDEANTEAFF. The CDR3 DNA follows: TGCGCCAGCAGCCAAGATGAAGCTAACACTGAAGCTTTCTTT.

This clone was seen a handful of times. The chain carries TRBV19 and TRBJ1-5, with 8 bases lining up with TRBD1. Germline-derived CDR1 and CDR2 are LNHDA and SQIVND (reference sequence). This CDR3 is 17 amino acids long. Trimming cost V 7 bases and J 8 bases; bases outside gene matches: 19. The CDR3 DNA reads as TGTGCCAGTACTCCCGGACAGGGCGTATTTAAGAATGAGCCCCAGCATTTT. Translating it yields CASTPGQGVFKNEPQHF.

The CDR3 spells CASSRRQDLYTDTQYF. The DNA of the CDR3 is TGTGCCAGCAGTCGCAGACAGGACTTATACACAGATACGCAGTATTTT. The chain carries TRBV6-2 or TRBV6-3 and TRBJ2-3, with D possibly matching TRBD1 (6 bases). This CDR3 comprises 16 residues. The germline V gene encodes CDR1 MNHEY and CDR2 SVGEGT. The V and J ends lost 5 bases and 2 bases respectively, with 17 bases between them.

The chain links TRBV28 to TRBJ1-2; tentatively, D is TRBD1 (5 bases). CDR3 size: 15 residues. CDR1 and CDR2 (germline): MDHEN, SYDVKM. The germline V and J ends were trimmed by 8 bases and 0 bases, with 16 bases remaining between them. CDR3 nucleotide sequence: TGTGCCAGCGGCATTTGGGGGGGGACTAACTATGGCTACACCTTC. Translation gives CASGIWGGTNYGYTF.

The V and J genes are TRBV5-1 and TRBJ1-1; the D gene is possibly TRBD1 (5 bases). The CDR3 length is 13 residues. Looked up from germline, CDR1 is SGHRS and CDR2 is YFSETQ. V lost 0 bases and J lost 8, with 11 bases in between. DNA for the CDR3: TGCGCCAGCAGCTTGGTCTCCCCAGGGGAAGCTTTCTTT. Encoded protein: CASSLVSPGEAFF.

The count of this clone is one. The chain combines TRBV19 with TRBJ1-2, with a possible D match to TRBD1 (5 bases). The CDR3 spans 13 residues. The V and J ends lost 3 bases and 2 bases respectively, with 7 bases between them. Looked up from germline, CDR1 is LNHDA and CDR2 is SQIVND (reference sequence). CDR3 coding DNA: TGTGCCAGTAGTATTGGGGGGAACTATGGCTACACCTTC. This encodes CASSIGGNYGYTF.

The chain uses TRBV4-3 and TRBJ2-7, with 11 nucleotides matching TRBD1. Germline assignment: CDR1 LGHNA and CDR2 YSLEER. The CDR3 extends over 15 amino acids. The trim removed 6 bases at V and 0 bases at J, leaving 4 bases unmatched. This CDR3 is CASSSGTGGSYEQYF. As DNA, the CDR3 is TGCGCCAGCAGTTCCGGGACAGGGGGCTCCTACGAGCAGTACTTC.

V gene TRBV6-2 or TRBV6-3 combines with J gene TRBJ2-3; 12 bases are a match to TRBD1. With V trimmed by 2 bases and J by 3 bases, 9 bases remained unmatched. The V gene's germline CDR1 is MNHEY and CDR2 SVGEGT. The CDR3 contains 18 residues. CDR3 DNA: TGTGCCAGCAGTTACCCCTGGGACAGGGGGCGTACAACAGATACGCAGTATTTT. Translated, it gives CASSYPWDRGRTTDTQYF.

The chain is built from TRBV6-5 and TRBJ2-5; 7 nucleotides agree with TRBD2. CDR1 is MNHEY, CDR2 SVGAGI, per germline. The CDR3 has 15 residues. Trimming cost V 6 bases and J 2 bases; bases outside gene matches: 9. The CDR3 nucleotides are TGTGCCAGCAGGGGCGGGGCTAGCGGACAAGAGACCCAGTACTTC. Residues: CASRGGASGQETQYF.

This sequence joins TRBV6-2 or TRBV6-3 and TRBJ2-7, with D perhaps TRBD2 (5 bases). The CDR3 sequence is 15 residues long. V was trimmed by 2 bases and J by 3 bases, leaving 14 bases between them. Per the germline V gene, CDR1 is MNHEY and CDR2 is SVGEGT. The CDR3 spells CASSYPGLALYEQYF. CDR3 nucleotide sequence: TGTGCCAGCAGTTACCCCGGACTGGCACTCTACGAGCAGTACTTC.

The J gene is TRBJ1-2, the V gene TRBV29-1; TRBD1 aligns across 9 bases. The trim removed 3 bases at V and 3 bases at J, leaving 5 bases unmatched. In germline, CDR1 is SQVTM, CDR2 ANQGSEA. This CDR3 comprises 14 residues. CDR3: CSVDGTGKDYGYTF. CDR3 nucleotides: TGCAGCGTTGATGGGACAGGGAAAGACTATGGCTACACCTTC.

This chain joins TRBV11-2 and TRBJ1-1, with D possibly matching TRBD1 (5 bases). V was trimmed by 5 bases and J by 2 bases, leaving 12 bases between them. Germline loops: CDR1 SGHAT, CDR2 FQNNGV. The CDR3 consists of 14 residues. The CDR3 sequence is CASSRRTPNTEAFF. CDR3 nucleotides: TGTGCCAGCAGCCGCCGGACACCCAACACTGAAGCTTTCTTT.

This rearrangement joins TRBV28 to TRBJ2-3; 7 bases are a match to TRBD1. J lost 1 base, V lost 5 bases, and 12 bases had no gene match. The CDR3 loop spans 17 amino acids. From germline, CDR1 is MDHEN and CDR2 SYDVKM. The chain's CDR3 is CASSRTGRGRGTDTQYF. CDR3 coding DNA: TGTGCCAGCAGTCGCACGGGTAGGGGGCGGGGCACAGATACGCAGTATTTT.

The chain carries TRBV7-9 and TRBJ1-1; 7 bases agree with TRBD1. The CDR3 runs to 13 residues. Trimming took 2 bases from V and 3 from J; bases not matched to a gene: 0. Germline CDR1 is SEHNR and CDR2 is FQNEAQ (reference sequence). The CDR3 loop reads CASSLQGDTEAFF. The CDR3, as DNA: TGTGCCAGCAGCTTACAGGGGGACACTGAAGCTTTCTTT.

In nucleotides, the CDR3 is TGTGCCAGCAGTTACTCTTTGGGGGCGGCGAGCACCATATATTTT. Translating it yields CASSYSLGAASTIYF. The genes are TRBV6-5 and TRBJ1-3; possibly TRBD1 for D (6 bases). There are 15 residues in the CDR3. Germline V gene data show CDR1 as MNHEY and CDR2 as SVGAGI. V lost 0 bases and J 9 bases, leaving 15 bases between the germline ends.

This sequence joins TRBV18 and TRBJ1-1; no reliable D call. This CDR3 comprises 13 residues. V was cut by 4 bases and J by 3 bases, with 9 bases left in between. Germline CDR1 and CDR2: KGHSH and LQKENI. For the CDR3, the DNA is TGTGCCAGCTCACTCTACAGTGACACTGAAGCTTTCTTT. Protein: CASSLYSDTEAFF.

This clone was recorded a few times. The rearrangement uses TRBV11-2 and TRBJ2-5; D is unresolved. The CDR3 has 15 amino acids. Germline V gene lookup returns CDR1 SGHAT and CDR2 FQNNGV. Trimming took 1 base from V and 2 from J, leaving 11 bases between them. The chain's CDR3 is CASSLAPAEQETQYF. The CDR3 DNA follows: TGTGCCAGCAGCTTAGCCCCGGCGGAGCAAGAGACCCAGTACTTC.

This clone has just one count. The gene calls are TRBV5-7 and TRBJ2-7, with 10 bases matching TRBD1. TRBV5-7 is an ORF for which the function is uncertain. With V trimmed by 0 bases and J by 0 bases, 9 bases remained unmatched. This CDR3 has 18 residues. The CDR3 is CASSLVGDRGNCSYEQYF. CDR3 DNA sequence: TGTGCCAGCAGCTTGGTTGGGGACAGGGGAAATTGCTCCTACGAGCAGTACTTC.

The chain employs TRBV7-9 and TRBJ2-1, with 11 bases that match TRBD1. This CDR3 comprises 15 residues. V lost 5 bases and J lost 4; bases outside the gene matches: 4. The germline CDR1 and CDR2 sequences are SEHNR and FQNEAQ (reference sequence). The DNA of the CDR3 is TGTGCCAGCAGCACAGGACAGGGGGCATACAATGAGCAGTTCTTC. Its protein is CASSTGQGAYNEQFF.

This clone showed up just once. The chain uses TRBV11-3 and TRBJ2-3; no clear D. V was shortened by 0 bases and J by 0 bases, with 10 bases between the two germline ends. Looked up from germline, CDR1 is SGHNT and CDR2 is YENEEA. CDR3 size: 16 residues. The CDR3 spells CASSLDPRGSTDTQYF. The CDR3 DNA sequence: TGTGCCAGCAGCTTAGATCCCCGCGGAAGCACAGATACGCAGTATTTT.